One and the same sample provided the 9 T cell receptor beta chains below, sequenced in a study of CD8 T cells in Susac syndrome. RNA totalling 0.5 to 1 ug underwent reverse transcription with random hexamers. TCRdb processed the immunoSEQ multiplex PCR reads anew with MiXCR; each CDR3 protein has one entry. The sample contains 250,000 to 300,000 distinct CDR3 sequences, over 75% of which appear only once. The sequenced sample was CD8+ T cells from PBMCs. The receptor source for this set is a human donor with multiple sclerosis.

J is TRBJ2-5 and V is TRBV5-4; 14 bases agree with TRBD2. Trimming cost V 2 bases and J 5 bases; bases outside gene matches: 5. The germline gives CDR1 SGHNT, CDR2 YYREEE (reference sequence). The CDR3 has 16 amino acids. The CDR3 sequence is CASSLPGLAGDETQYF. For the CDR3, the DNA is TGTGCCAGCAGCTTACCGGGACTAGCGGGAGATGAGACCCAGTACTTC. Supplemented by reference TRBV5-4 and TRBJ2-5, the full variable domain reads ETGVTQSPTHLIKTRGQQVTLRCSSQSGHNTVSWYQQALGQGPQFIFQYYREEENGRGNFPPRFSGLQFPNYSSELNVNALELDDSALYLCASSLPGLAGDETQYFGPGTRLLVL.

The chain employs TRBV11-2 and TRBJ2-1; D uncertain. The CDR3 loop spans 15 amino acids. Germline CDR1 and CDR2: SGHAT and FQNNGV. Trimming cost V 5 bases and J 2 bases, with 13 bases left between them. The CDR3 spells CASSPLRAAYNEQFF. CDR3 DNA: TGTGCCAGCAGCCCCCTTAGGGCGGCCTACAATGAGCAGTTCTTC.

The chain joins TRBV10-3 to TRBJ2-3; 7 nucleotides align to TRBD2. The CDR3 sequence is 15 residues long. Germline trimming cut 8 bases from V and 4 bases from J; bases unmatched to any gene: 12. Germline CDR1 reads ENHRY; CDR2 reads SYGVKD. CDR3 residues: CAIRAGAGVADTQYF. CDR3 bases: TGTGCCATCCGGGCCGGGGCGGGAGTGGCAGATACGCAGTATTTT.

CDR3 region: CASSQTWGGNEQYF. CDR3 bases: TGTGCCAGCAGTCAGACATGGGGAGGCAACGAGCAGTACTTC. This rearrangement joins TRBV7-9 to TRBJ2-7; possibly TRBD2 for D (6 bases). V lost 6 bases, J lost 5 bases, and 17 bases lay in between. The length of the CDR3 is 14 residues. The germline gives CDR1 SEHNR, CDR2 FQNEAQ (reference sequence). Using reference TRBV7-9 and TRBJ2-7 for the parts outside the CDR3, the full variable domain is DTGVSQNPRHKITKRGQNVTFRCDPISEHNRLYWYRQTLGQGPEFLTYFQNEAQLEKSRLLSDRFSAERPKGSFSTLEIQRTEQGDSAMYLCASSQTWGGNEQYFGPGTRLTVT.

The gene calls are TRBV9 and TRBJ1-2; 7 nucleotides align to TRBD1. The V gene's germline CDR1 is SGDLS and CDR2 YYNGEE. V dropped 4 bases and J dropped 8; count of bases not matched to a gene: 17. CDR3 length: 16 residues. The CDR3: CASSTRDRVGSGGYTF. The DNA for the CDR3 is TGTGCCAGCAGCACACGTGACAGGGTCGGTTCCGGCGGCTACACCTTC.

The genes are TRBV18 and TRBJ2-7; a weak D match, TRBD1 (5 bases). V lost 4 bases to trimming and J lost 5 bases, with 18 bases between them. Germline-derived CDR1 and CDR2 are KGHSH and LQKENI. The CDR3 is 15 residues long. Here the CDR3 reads CASSRKQDPRDEQYF. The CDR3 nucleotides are TGTGCCAGCTCACGCAAACAGGACCCTCGGGACGAGCAGTACTTC.

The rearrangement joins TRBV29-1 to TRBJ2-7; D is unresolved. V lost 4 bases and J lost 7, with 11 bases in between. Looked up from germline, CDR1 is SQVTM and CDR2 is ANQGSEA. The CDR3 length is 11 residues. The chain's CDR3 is CSVGALGEQYF. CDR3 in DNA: TGCAGCGTTGGCGCTTTAGGGGAGCAGTACTTC.

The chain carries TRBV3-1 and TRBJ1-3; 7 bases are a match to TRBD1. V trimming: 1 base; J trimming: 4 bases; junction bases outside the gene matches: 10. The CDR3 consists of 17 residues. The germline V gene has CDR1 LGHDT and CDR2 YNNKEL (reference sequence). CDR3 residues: CASSQVTGAAYGNTIYF. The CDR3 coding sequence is TGTGCCAGCAGCCAAGTAACAGGGGCGGCGTACGGAAACACCATATATTTT. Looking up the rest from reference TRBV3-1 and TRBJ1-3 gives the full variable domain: DTAVSQTPKYLVTQMGNDKSIKCEQNLGHDTMYWYKQDSKKFLKIMFSYNNKELIINETVPNRFSPKSPDKAHLNLHINSLELGDSAVYFCASSQVTGAAYGNTIYFGEGSWLTVV.

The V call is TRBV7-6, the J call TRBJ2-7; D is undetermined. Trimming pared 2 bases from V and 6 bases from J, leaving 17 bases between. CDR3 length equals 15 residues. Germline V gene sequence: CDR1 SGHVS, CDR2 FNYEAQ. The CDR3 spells CASSLKPASPGEQYF. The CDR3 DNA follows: TGTGCCAGCAGCTTAAAGCCAGCCTCCCCTGGCGAGCAGTACTTC. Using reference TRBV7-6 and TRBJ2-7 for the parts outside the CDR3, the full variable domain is GAGVSQSPRYKVTKRGQDVALRCDPISGHVSLYWYRQALGQGPEFLTYFNYEAQQDKSGLPNDRFSAERPEGSISTLTIQRTEQRDSAMYRCASSLKPASPGEQYFGPGTRLTVT.